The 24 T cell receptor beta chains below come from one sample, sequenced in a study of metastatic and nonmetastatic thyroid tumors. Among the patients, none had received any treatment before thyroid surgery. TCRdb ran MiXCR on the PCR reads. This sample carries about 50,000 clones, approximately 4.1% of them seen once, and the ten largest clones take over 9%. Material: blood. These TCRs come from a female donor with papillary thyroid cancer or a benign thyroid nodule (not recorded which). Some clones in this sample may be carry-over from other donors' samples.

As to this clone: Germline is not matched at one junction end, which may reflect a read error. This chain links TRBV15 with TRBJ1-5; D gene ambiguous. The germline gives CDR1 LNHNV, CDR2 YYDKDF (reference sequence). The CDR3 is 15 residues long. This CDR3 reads CAASERPGRDQPQHF. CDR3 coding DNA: TGTGCCGCCAGTGAGAGACCTGGGAGGGATCAGCCCCAGCATTTT.

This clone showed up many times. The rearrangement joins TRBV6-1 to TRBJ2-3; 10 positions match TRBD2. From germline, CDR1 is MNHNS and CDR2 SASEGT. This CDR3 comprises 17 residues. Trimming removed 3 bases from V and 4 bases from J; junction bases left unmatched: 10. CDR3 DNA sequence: TGTGCCAGCAGTGAGGGTCCAGCGGGAGGGGTCTCAGATACGCAGTATTTT. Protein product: CASSEGPAGGVSDTQYF.

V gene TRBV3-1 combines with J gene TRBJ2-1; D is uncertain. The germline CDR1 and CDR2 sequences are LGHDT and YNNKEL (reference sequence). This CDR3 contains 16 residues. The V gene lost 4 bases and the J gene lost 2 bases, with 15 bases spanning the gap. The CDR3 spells CASSPSELRPYNEQFF. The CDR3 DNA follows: TGTGCCAGCAGCCCGAGCGAATTAAGGCCCTACAATGAGCAGTTCTTC.

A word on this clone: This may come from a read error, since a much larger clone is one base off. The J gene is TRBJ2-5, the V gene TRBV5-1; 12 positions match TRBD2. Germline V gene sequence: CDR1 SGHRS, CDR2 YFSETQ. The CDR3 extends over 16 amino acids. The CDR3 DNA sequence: TGCGTCGGCAGCTTACCTAGCGGGAGGGTCCAAGAGACCCAGTACTTC. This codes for CVGSLPSGRVQETQYF. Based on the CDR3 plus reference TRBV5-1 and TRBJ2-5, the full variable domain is KAGVTQTPRYLIKTRGQQVTLSCSPISGHRSVSWYQQTPGQGLQFLFEYFSETQRNKGNFPGRFSGRQFSNSRSEMNVSTLELGDSALYLCVGSLPSGRVQETQYFGPGTRLLVL.

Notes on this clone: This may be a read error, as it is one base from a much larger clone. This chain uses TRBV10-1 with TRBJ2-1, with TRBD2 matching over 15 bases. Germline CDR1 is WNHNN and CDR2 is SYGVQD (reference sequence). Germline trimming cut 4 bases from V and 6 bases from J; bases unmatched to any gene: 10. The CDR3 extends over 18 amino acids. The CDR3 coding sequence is TGCGCCAGCAGTGCGGGACTAGCGGGAGGTCTAGGAGGCAATGAGCAGTTCTTC. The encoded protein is CASSAGLAGGLGGNEQFF.

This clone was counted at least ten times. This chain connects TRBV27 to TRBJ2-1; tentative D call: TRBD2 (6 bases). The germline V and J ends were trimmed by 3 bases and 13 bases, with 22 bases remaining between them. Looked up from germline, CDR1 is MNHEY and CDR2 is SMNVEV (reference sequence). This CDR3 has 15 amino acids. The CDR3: CASSFSVTLEGRQFF. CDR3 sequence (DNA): TGTGCCAGCAGTTTCTCCGTGACGCTGGAGGGACGACAGTTCTTC.

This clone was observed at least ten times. The CDR3 is CAISEIGSDEKLFF. The CDR3 region has the DNA TGTGCCATCAGTGAGATTGGGTCAGATGAAAAACTGTTTTTT. The chain has TRBV10-3 and TRBJ1-4, with D unclear. The CDR3 totals 14 residues. V was trimmed by 2 bases and J by 6 bases, leaving 10 bases between them. Germline CDR1 reads ENHRY; CDR2 reads SYGVKD.

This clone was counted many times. The CDR3 protein is CASSLTGGFYGYTF. The CDR3 region has the DNA TGTGCCAGCAGTTTAACAGGGGGCTTTTATGGCTACACCTTC. The chain uses TRBV12-3 or TRBV12-4 and TRBJ1-2, with TRBD1 matching 9 bases. This CDR3 region has 14 residues. V dropped 2 bases and J dropped 5; count of bases not matched to a gene: 3.

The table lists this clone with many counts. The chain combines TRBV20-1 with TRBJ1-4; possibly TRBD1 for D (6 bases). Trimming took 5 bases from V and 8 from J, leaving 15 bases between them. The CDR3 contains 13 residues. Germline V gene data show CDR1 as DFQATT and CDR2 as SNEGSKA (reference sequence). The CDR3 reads CSAQRTEREKLFF. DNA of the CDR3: TGCAGTGCTCAGAGGACAGAACGCGAAAAACTGTTTTTT.

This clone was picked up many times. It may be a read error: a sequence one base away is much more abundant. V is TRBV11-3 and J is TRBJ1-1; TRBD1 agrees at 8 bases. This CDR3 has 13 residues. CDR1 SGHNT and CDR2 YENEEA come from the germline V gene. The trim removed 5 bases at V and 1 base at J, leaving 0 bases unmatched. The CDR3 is CASSGQGNTEAFF. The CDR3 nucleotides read TGTGCCAGCAGCGGACAGGGGAACACTGAAGCTTTCTTT.

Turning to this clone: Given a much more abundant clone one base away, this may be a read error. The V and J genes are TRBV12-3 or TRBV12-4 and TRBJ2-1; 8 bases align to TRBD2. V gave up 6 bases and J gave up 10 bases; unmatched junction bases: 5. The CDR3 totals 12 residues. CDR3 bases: TGTGCCAGCAGCTCCACTAGCGGCGAGCAGTTCTTC. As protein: CASSSTSGEQFF.

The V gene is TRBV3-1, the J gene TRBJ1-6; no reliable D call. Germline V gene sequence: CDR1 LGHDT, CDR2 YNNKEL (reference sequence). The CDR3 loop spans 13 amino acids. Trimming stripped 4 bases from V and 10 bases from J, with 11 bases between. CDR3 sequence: CASSPTLASPLHF. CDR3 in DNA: TGTGCCAGCAGCCCGACATTGGCGTCACCCCTCCACTTT.

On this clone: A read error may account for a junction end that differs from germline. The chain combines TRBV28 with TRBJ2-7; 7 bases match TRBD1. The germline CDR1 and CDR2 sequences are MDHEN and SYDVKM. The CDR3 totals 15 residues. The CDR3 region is CASIHLRDSNYEHYF. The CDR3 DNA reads TGTGCCAGCATCCACCTACGGGACAGCAATTACGAGCATTACTTC.

CDR3 protein: CASSYPESQETQYF. The CDR3 DNA is TGTGCCAGCAGTTACCCAGAGTCTCAAGAGACCCAGTACTTC. The chain has TRBV12-3 or TRBV12-4 and TRBJ2-5, with D hard to call. V dropped 4 bases and J dropped 2 bases, with 11 bases sitting between them. The CDR3 is 14 residues long.

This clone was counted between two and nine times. The CDR3 protein is CASRTGGLQETQYF. CDR3 coding DNA: TGTGCCAGCAGGACAGGGGGCCTCCAAGAGACCCAGTACTTC. The chain uses TRBV2 and TRBJ2-5; 10 positions agree with TRBD1. Germline CDR1 reads SNHLY; CDR2 reads FYNNEI. The J segment lost 1 base and the V segment lost 6 bases, leaving 2 bases of the junction unmatched. The CDR3 has 14 amino acids.

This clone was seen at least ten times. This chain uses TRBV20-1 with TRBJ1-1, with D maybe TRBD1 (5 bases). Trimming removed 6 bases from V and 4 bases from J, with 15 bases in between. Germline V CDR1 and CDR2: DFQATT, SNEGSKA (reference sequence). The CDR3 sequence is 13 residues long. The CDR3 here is CSAQTLGATEAFF. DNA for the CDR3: TGCAGTGCCCAGACCCTAGGGGCCACTGAAGCTTTCTTT.

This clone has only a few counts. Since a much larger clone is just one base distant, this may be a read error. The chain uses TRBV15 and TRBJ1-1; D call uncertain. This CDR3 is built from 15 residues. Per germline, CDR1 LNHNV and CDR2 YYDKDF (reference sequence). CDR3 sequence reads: CATIRDSDPNTEAFF. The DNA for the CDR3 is TGTGCCACCATCAGAGATTCGGATCCGAACACTGAAGCTTTCTTT. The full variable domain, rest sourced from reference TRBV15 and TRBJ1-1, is DAMVIQNPRYQVTQFGKPVTLSCSQTLNHNVMYWYQQKSSQAPKLLFHYYDKDFNNEADTPDNFQSRRPNTSFCFLDIRSPGLGDTAMYLCATIRDSDPNTEAFFGQGTRLTVV.

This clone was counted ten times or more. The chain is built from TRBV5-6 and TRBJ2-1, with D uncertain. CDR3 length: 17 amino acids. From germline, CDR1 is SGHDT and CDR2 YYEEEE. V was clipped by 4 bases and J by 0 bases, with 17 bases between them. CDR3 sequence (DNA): TGTGCCAGCAGCCGTGTGGCAGCTGAGAGCTCCTACAATGAGCAGTTCTTC. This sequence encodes CASSRVAAESSYNEQFF.

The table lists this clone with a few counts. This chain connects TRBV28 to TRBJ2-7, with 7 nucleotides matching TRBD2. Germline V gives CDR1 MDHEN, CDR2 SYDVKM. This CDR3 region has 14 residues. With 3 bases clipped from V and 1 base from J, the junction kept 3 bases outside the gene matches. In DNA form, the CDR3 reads TGTGCCAGCAGTTTCGGCGGGGGTTCCTACGAGCAGTACTTC. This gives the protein CASSFGGGSYEQYF.

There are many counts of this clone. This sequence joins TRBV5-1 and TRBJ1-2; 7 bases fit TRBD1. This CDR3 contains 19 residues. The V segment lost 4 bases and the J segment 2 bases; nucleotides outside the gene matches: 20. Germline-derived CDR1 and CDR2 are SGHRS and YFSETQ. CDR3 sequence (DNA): TGCGCCAGCAGCCTGGACTTGCCCGGGACAGATATTAAAAACTATGGCTACACCTTC. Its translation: CASSLDLPGTDIKNYGYTF.

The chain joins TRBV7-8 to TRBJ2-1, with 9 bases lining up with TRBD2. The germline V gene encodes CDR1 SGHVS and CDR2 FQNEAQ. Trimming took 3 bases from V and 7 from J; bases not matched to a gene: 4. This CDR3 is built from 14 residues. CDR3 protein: CASSLIAGANEQFF. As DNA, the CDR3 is TGTGCCAGCAGCTTGATAGCGGGAGCGAATGAGCAGTTCTTC. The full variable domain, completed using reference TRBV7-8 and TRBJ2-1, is GAGVSQSPRYKVAKRGQDVALRCDPISGHVSLFWYQQALGQGPEFLTYFQNEAQLDKSGLPSDRFFAERPEGSVSTLKIQRTQQEDSAVYLCASSLIAGANEQFFGPGTRLTVL.

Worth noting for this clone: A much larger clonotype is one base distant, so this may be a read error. DNA of the CDR3: TGCACCGTGGCCCCCACCTACAATGAGCAGTTCTTC. Protein: CTVAPTYNEQFF. The J gene is TRBJ2-1, the V gene TRBV29-1, with D hard to call. In germline, CDR1 is SQVTM, CDR2 ANQGSEA. The CDR3 has 12 residues.

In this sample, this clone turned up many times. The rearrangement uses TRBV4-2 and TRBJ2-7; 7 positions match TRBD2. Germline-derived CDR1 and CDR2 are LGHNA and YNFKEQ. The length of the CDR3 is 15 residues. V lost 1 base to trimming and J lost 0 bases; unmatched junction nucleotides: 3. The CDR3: CASSQGGGYSYEQYF. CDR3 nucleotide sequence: TGTGCCAGCAGCCAAGGGGGGGGGTACTCCTACGAGCAGTACTTC.

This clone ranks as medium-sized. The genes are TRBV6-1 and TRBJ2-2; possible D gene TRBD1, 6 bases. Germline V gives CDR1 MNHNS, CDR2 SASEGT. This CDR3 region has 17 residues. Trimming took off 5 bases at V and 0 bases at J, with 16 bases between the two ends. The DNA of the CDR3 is TGTGCCAGCAGTTTCGAAGGGGGAGAGCCGAACACCGGGGAGCTGTTTTTT. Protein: CASSFEGGEPNTGELFF.